A selection of T cell receptor beta chains follows, all from one sample in a study of regulatory T cells in long-lasting Graves disease. In TCRdb, the multiplex PCR reads were re-called with MiXCR into one record per CDR3 protein. The sample contains 400,000 to 500,000 distinct CDR3 sequences, approximately 16% of which appear only once. These data were likewise used in another study, on T cells in Graves' hyperthyroidism and ophthalmopathy.

The sequenced sample was peripheral blood mononuclear cells (PBMCs), obtained at new diagnosis, from a patient treated with antithyroid drugs. The receptors shown here come from a woman aged 18-29 years with Graves disease. CDR3s include the opening cysteine and the closing phenylalanine or tryptophan. A D gene is named only where the DNA matches it firmly. Size tells how often a clone was seen (once, few, many) or the class of an expanded clone, and some rows leave it out.

v_call	d_call	j_call	clone_size	cdr3_aa	cdr3_nt
TRBV7-9	NA	TRBJ1-1	NA	CASSFGAYEAFF	TGTGCCAGCAGCTTTGGGGCCTATGAAGCTTTCTTT
TRBV20-1	TRBD2	TRBJ2-3	many	CSATSPGSGSRDTQYF	TGCAGTGCTACCTCCCCGGGTAGCGGGAGTAGGGATACGCAGTATTTT
TRBV12-3/TRBV12-4	TRBD1	TRBJ2-7	many	CATSTGKGYEQYF	TGTGCCACCTCGACAGGGAAGGGCTACGAGCAGTACTTC
TRBV2	TRBD2	TRBJ2-7	many	CASSREVGWGGYF	TGTGCCAGCAGCCGCGAAGTCGGATGGGGGGGGTACTTC
TRBV5-1	NA	TRBJ2-2	few	CASRASGPTAGELFF	TGCGCCAGCAGGGCCTCGGGACCGACGGCCGGGGAGCTGTTTTTT
TRBV20-1	NA	TRBJ1-5	many	CSARAYRSNQPQHF	TGCAGTGCTCGGGCTTACAGGAGCAATCAGCCCCAGCATTTT
TRBV19	NA	TRBJ2-1	NA	CASSTTPILGGQFF	TGTGCCAGTAGTACAACCCCTATTTTAGGTGGGCAGTTCTTC
TRBV28	TRBD1	TRBJ2-2	many	CASTETGVTGELFF	TGTGCCAGCACGGAGACAGGGGTCACCGGGGAGCTGTTTTTT
TRBV15	NA	TRBJ2-7	many	CATSRDAGPAYEQYF	TGTGCCACCAGCAGAGATGCGGGACCTGCCTACGAGCAGTACTTC
TRBV4-3	TRBD2	TRBJ2-1	NA	CASSQLAGGRDEQFF	TGCGCCAGCAGCCAACTAGCGGGGGGACGAGATGAGCAGTTCTTC
TRBV12-3/TRBV12-4	TRBD1	TRBJ2-1	many	CASSFRQGGYNEQFF	TGTGCCAGCAGCTTTCGACAGGGGGGATACAATGAGCAGTTCTTC
TRBV28	NA	TRBJ2-7	NA	CASSFRPYEQYF	TGTGCCAGCAGTTTTCGCCCCTACGAGCAGTACTTC
TRBV12-3/TRBV12-4	TRBD1	TRBJ2-7	many	CASSRALPGQGSNEQYF	TGTGCCAGCAGCCGAGCTCTCCCAGGACAGGGTTCGAACGAGCAGTACTTC
TRBV12-3/TRBV12-4	NA	TRBJ1-3	many	CASSLSGNTIYF	TGTGCCAGCAGCCTCTCTGGAAACACCATATATTTT
TRBV4-1	NA	TRBJ1-5	few	CASNQIGENSNQPQHF	TGCGCCAGCAACCAAATAGGGGAGAATAGCAATCAGCCCCAGCATTTT
TRBV11-2	NA	TRBJ1-2	many	CASSLAGTFGYTF	TGTGCCAGCAGCTTAGCCGGGACGTTTGGCTACACCTTC
TRBV7-9	NA	TRBJ1-2	NA	CASSLEGHRYGYTF	TGTGCCAGCAGCTTAGAAGGACACCGCTATGGCTACACCTTC
TRBV2	TRBD2	TRBJ2-2	many	CASRGTSVNTGELFF	TGTGCCAGCAGGGGGACTAGCGTGAACACCGGGGAGCTGTTTTTT
TRBV19	NA	TRBJ1-3	few	CASRPPSGNTIYF	TGTGCCAGTAGGCCACCCTCTGGAAACACCATATATTTT
TRBV6-5	NA	TRBJ2-2	NA	CASSYSNARAGELFF	TGTGCCAGCAGTTACTCGAATGCCCGGGCTGGGGAGCTGTTTTTT
TRBV3-1	NA	TRBJ1-2	many	CASSPPGYGYTF	TGTGCCAGCAGCCCGCCCGGCTATGGCTACACCTTC
TRBV7-3	NA	TRBJ2-3	many	CASSLGSTDTQYF	TGCGCCAGCAGCTTGGGCAGCACAGATACGCAGTATTTT
TRBV28	NA	TRBJ1-5	many	CASTPKWGGSGNQPQHF	TGTGCCAGCACGCCGAAGTGGGGGGGATCGGGCAATCAGCCCCAGCATTTT
TRBV30	NA	TRBJ2-3	NA	CASKRGPNTDTQYF	TGTGCCTCGAAACGGGGACCAAACACAGATACGCAGTATTTT
TRBV7-9	TRBD2	TRBJ2-7	few	CASLSGSSYEQYF	TGTGCCAGTCTTAGCGGGAGCTCCTACGAGCAGTACTTC
TRBV15	TRBD1	TRBJ1-3	NA	CATSRVRGTALLSGNTIYF	TGTGCCACCAGCAGAGTCCGAGGGACAGCCCTTTTGTCTGGAAACACCATATATTTT
TRBV4-1	NA	TRBJ2-7	NA	CASSQKTGAFSYEQYF	TGCGCCAGCAGCCAGAAGACAGGCGCGTTCTCCTACGAGCAGTACTTC
TRBV29-1	TRBD1	TRBJ2-2	few	CSVEWDRGRFRTGELFF	TGCAGCGTTGAGTGGGACAGGGGGCGCTTCCGGACCGGGGAGCTGTTTTTT
TRBV19	NA	TRBJ1-2	few	CASTSPGLSLYGYTF	TGTGCCAGTACTTCTCCGGGACTAAGTTTATATGGCTACACCTTC
TRBV7-3	TRBD1	TRBJ2-2	NA	CASSLMGQSGFELFF	TGTGCCAGCAGCTTAATGGGACAGTCTGGTTTCGAGCTGTTTTTT
TRBV9	NA	TRBJ2-1	few	CASSVGSAGFNEQFF	TGTGCCAGCAGCGTAGGGTCAGCGGGCTTTAATGAGCAGTTCTTC
TRBV25-1	NA	TRBJ1-1	NA	CASSGRGGVNTEAFF	TGTGCCAGCAGTGGCAGGGGTGGAGTGAACACTGAAGCTTTCTTT